This record covers a single T cell receptor beta chain. What it binds is not known. These data belong to a study of T cell repertoires in cytomegalovirus infection. Regarding the study as a whole: Dominating the ex vivo response were TCR beta clonotypes that were CMV-specific and HLA-C-restricted.

J was trimmed by 4 bases and V by 6 bases; bases with no gene match: 10. The CDR3 extends over 16 amino acids. CDR1 and CDR2 from the germline V gene are SGHNT and YYREEE (reference sequence). From the reads, TCRdb called clonotypes with MiXCR, one entry per CDR3 protein. The data show approximately 500,000 distinct CDR3 sequences, with 11% seen just once and roughly 10% held by the top ten. The source material was PBMCs. The V gene is TRBV5-4, the J gene TRBJ2-1; TRBD2 aligns across 10 bases. This TCR was sampled from a human donor in good health (CMV status not recorded). Some clones in this sample may be carry-over from other donors' samples. CDR3 in DNA: TGTGCCAGCAAACTAGGGACTAGCGCAAGATACAATGAGCAGTTCTTC. Residues: CASKLGTSARYNEQFF.